The 3 T cell receptor beta chains given below trace back to one sample, sequenced in a study of patients and donors after allogeneic stem cell transplantation. TCRdb recomputed calls from the RT-PCR reads with MiXCR, one row per CDR3 protein. The profile shows about a million distinct CDR3 sequences, about a sixth of them singletons. Sequencing was carried out using blood, either unsorted or a sorted T cell fraction (not recorded which). The receptors were sampled from a human donor who was either an allogeneic HSCT recipient or a stem cell or donor lymphocyte infusion donor (not recorded which). It is not recorded whose cells these are; they may come from a transplant donor.

This clonotype has just a few counts. The rearrangement joins TRBV12-3 or TRBV12-4 to TRBJ2-1; tentative D call: TRBD2 (5 bases). Trimming took 4 bases from V and 4 from J, leaving 11 bases between them. This CDR3 has 14 amino acids. The CDR3 sequence is CASSSTGLYNEQFF. The CDR3 DNA sequence: TGTGCCAGCAGTTCCACCGGACTTTACAATGAGCAGTTCTTC.

Comment on this clonotype: A junction end diverges from the germline sequence, so it may reflect a read error. The chain couples TRBV10-3 to TRBJ1-1; 8 bases agree with TRBD1. Germline V gives CDR1 ENHRY, CDR2 SYGVKD. The CDR3 runs 11 residues. CDR3 nucleotides: TGTGCCATCAGTGAAGGGACAGGCCCCGAGTTT. This translates into CAISEGTGPEF.

This clonotype was seen a few times. The J gene is TRBJ2-1, the V gene TRBV7-2; 11 bases align to TRBD2. The CDR3 length is 17 residues. V was pared by 1 base and J by 6 bases, with 8 bases of the junction left unmatched. The germline gives CDR1 SGHTA, CDR2 FQGNSA. DNA for the CDR3: TGTGCCAGCAGCTTAGGAACTAGCGGGAGAAGTCGCAATGAGCAGTTCTTC. Amino acids: CASSLGTSGRSRNEQFF.